What follows describes a single TCR beta chain. Per the study methods: Reference gene primer amplification yielded estimated nucleated cell counts. Libraries were prepared by immunoSEQ multiplex PCR; TCRdb keeps only in-frame clonotypes and omits some of them. V, J and clone size derive from that table, while D and trimming were established from the DNA sequence. This sample has tens of thousands of clones, with around 82% found just once. This entry is derived from a study of blood T cell repertoires in COVID-19. Study-level information: Researchers got acute and convalescent COVID-19 samples from the United States, Italy and Spain. Sample material is recorded as cDNA or gDNA derived from T cells, B-cell-depleted T cells, or PBMCs.

The V and J ends lost 7 bases and 0 bases respectively, with 14 bases between them. Looked up from germline, CDR1 is LNHDA and CDR2 is SQIVND (reference sequence). The CDR3 contains 15 residues. Sequencing input: peripheral blood. The chain joins TRBV19 to TRBJ2-3; D might be TRBD2 (5 bases). This receptor was identified in an elderly man with active COVID-19. The CDR3 reads CASTRRGLSTDTQYF. The CDR3 DNA reads TGTGCCAGTACTAGGCGAGGGCTTAGCACAGATACGCAGTATTTT.